This T cell receptor (beta chain) was profiled in a study of CD8+CD57+ T cells in acquired aplastic anemia. According to the study, genomic DNA was the template for TCR beta VDJ and CDR3 profiling. TCRdb fed the reads into MiXCR, producing one record per CDR3 protein. The sample consists of roughly 200,000 distinct CDR3 sequences, less than 75% of them appearing once. Patients chosen for sequencing had CD8+CD57+ cells that had expanded, as shown by flow cytometry. With no exception, the patients had severe acquired aplastic anemia. This clonotype came up many times. As yet, its antigen is unknown. Regarding the study as a whole: With respect to CD8+ Simpson's diversity, patients and controls did not differ significantly.

The CDR3 is 15 amino acids. The germline CDR1 and CDR2 sequences are LNHNV and YYDKDF (reference sequence). The V gene lost 0 bases and the J gene lost 7 bases, with 12 bases spanning the gap. Input material: sorted CD4+, CD8+, or CD8+CD57+ T cells (not recorded which) from PBMCs. The receptor was derived from a human donor with aplastic anemia. J is TRBJ1-4 and V is TRBV15; D is possibly TRBD1 (6 bases). DNA of the CDR3: TGTGCCACCAGCAGAGATTCGGGGACACCTGAAAAACTGTTTTTT. Amino acids: CATSRDSGTPEKLFF.